This T cell receptor (beta chain) was sequenced for a study of sequential checkpoint blockade in melanoma. As to treatment: randomized to nivolumab then ipilimumab (arm A) or the reverse (arm B). With 9 bases removed from V and 1 base from J, the gap between germline ends came to 11 bases. The CDR3 spans 12 residues. Per germline, CDR1 SGHNT and CDR2 YYREEE (reference sequence). The data were produced by immunoSEQ multiplex PCR, yet TCRdb's version contains in-frame clones alone and is incomplete. The table lists tens of thousands of clones, 82% of them singletons. This clone has just one count. This chain joins TRBV5-4 and TRBJ2-7; TRBD2 is a possible D gene (7 bases). The starting material was CD8+ T cells sorted from blood (inferred from file names), obtained from a patient given nivolumab and ipilimumab in sequence. The origin of this receptor is a human donor with melanoma. The CDR3 bases are TGTGCCACTCGGGGGGCTTCCTACGAGCAGTACTTC. This encodes CATRGASYEQYF.